This T cell receptor beta chain was captured in a study of regulatory T cells in long-lasting Graves disease. There are many counts of this clonotype. Researchers made TCR beta libraries by using iRepertoire HTBI primers and running Arm-PCR on CDR3 regions. TCRdb itself ran the multiplex PCR reads through MiXCR, one entry per CDR3 protein. The sample carries roughly 490,000 distinct CDR3 sequences, 20% to 25% recorded once. This CDR3 region has 15 residues. The V gene end was trimmed by 3 bases and the J gene end by 5 bases; junction bases not matched to a gene: 4. Germline CDR1 and CDR2: DFQATT and SNEGSKA (reference sequence). Described time point: persistent/refractory GD, antithyroid drugs over 5 years with positive TRAb. From PBMCs, RNA was extracted and then used to make the TCR library.

The clonotype was recovered from a female donor with Graves disease. The rearrangement links TRBV20-1 to TRBJ2-1; 13 nucleotides line up with TRBD2. This material consisted of peripheral blood mononuclear cells (PBMCs), taken when the disease was refractory, from a patient treated with antithyroid drugs. This CDR3 reads CSARGLAGQHNEQFF. The CDR3 DNA is TGCAGTGCTAGGGGACTAGCGGGACAACACAATGAGCAGTTCTTC.